This T cell receptor beta chain was found in a study of T cells in Graves' hyperthyroidism and ophthalmopathy. The junction had 14 bases not matched to a gene; V was cut back by 4 bases and J by 9 bases. The CDR3 sequence is 18 residues long. CDR1 and CDR2 from the germline V gene are SGHDN and FVKESK. Every diagnosis used clinical symptoms, serum thyroxine and TRAb, thyroid ultrasound and orbital computed tomography. The blood was taken when hyperthyroidism was first diagnosed, before any ophthalmopathy symptoms showed up. This clonotype came up a few times. Researchers amplified the TCR beta CDR3 regions from RNA transcripts. When the TCR CDR3 underwent first-round RT-PCR, the HTBI primer set was used. One entry per CDR3 protein, called by TCRdb with MiXCR from the multiplex PCR reads. The table lists about 290,000 distinct CDR3 sequences, roughly 14% of them singletons.

Sequencing was carried out using blood. This clonotype was sampled from a young woman with Graves' hyperthyroidism that later progressed to Graves' ophthalmopathy. The V call is TRBV14, the J call TRBJ2-1; 14 nucleotides match TRBD2. Here the CDR3 DNA reads TGTGCCAGCAGCCGATTTACGGGGACTAGCGGGAGCGGGGGTGAGCAGTTCTTC. Residues: CASSRFTGTSGSGGEQFF.